This T cell receptor beta chain was captured in a study of cytomegalovirus exposure and HLA in healthy donors. Findings and limits, study-wide: HLA allele associations emerged for under 20,000 TCR beta sequences in a later analysis, at 0.05 false discovery rate. About 180 TCR beta chains were listed as cytomegalovirus-associated. Highest at DRB1 and lowest at HLA-C, TCR association rates differed among HLA loci in a later analysis. Later analysis demonstrated an association between a missense DCLRE1C variant and TCR beta V- and J-gene trimming.

Notes on this clone: No antigen is known for it.

Researchers ran the PCR with 60 Vbeta and 13 Jbeta primers. Libraries were prepared by immunoSEQ multiplex PCR; TCRdb keeps only in-frame clonotypes and omits some of them. The table records 100,000 to 150,000 clones, approximately 78% of them present only once. V was cut by 6 bases and J by 4 bases, with 7 bases left in between. Germline loops: CDR1 MNHEY, CDR2 SVGAGI. The CDR3 loop spans 11 amino acids. The rearrangement links TRBV6-5 to TRBJ2-7, with no clear D. The source of this sequence is a woman in her forties in good health and CMV-seronegative. Sequencing used PBMCs. The CDR3 DNA is TGTGCCAGCAGGCGAGCTTACGAGCAGTACTTC. This codes for CASRRAYEQYF.